This T cell receptor (beta chain) was identified in a study of cytomegalovirus exposure and HLA in healthy donors. With 60 Vbeta and 13 Jbeta primers, the PCR was carried out. Clones were sequenced by immunoSEQ multiplex PCR, and TCRdb holds only the in-frame ones, with some missing. The sample has about 140,000 clones, more than 70% seen once. Trimming removed 5 bases from V and 0 bases from J; junction bases left unmatched: 3. This CDR3 spans 15 amino acids. The germline V gene has CDR1 LNHNV and CDR2 YYDKDF (reference sequence). The sequence was collected from a man in his fifties in good health and CMV-seronegative. Sample: PBMCs. The V gene is TRBV15, the J gene TRBJ2-2; 7 bases agree with TRBD1. CDR3 coding DNA: TGTGCCACCAGCTCAGGACAGGCGAACACCGGGGAGCTGTTTTTT. It is translated as CATSSGQANTGELFF. The whole variable domain, filled in from reference TRBV15 and TRBJ2-2, reads DAMVIQNPRYQVTQFGKPVTLSCSQTLNHNVMYWYQQKSSQAPKLLFHYYDKDFNNEADTPDNFQSRRPNTSFCFLDIRSPGLGDTAMYLCATSSGQANTGELFFGEGSRLTVL.